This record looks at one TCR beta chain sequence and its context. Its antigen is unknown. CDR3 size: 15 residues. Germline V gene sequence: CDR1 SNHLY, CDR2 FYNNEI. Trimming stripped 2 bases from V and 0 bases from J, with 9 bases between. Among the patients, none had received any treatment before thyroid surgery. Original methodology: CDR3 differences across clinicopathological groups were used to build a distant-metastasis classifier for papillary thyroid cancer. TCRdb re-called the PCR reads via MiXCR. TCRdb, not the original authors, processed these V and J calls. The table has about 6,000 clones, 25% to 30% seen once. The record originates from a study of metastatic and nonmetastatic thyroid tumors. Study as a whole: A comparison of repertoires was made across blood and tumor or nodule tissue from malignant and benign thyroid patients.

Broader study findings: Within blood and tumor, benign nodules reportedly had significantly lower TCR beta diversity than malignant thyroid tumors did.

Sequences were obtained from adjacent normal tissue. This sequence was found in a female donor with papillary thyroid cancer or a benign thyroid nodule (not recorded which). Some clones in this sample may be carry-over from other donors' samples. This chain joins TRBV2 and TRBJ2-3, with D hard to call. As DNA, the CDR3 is TGTGCCAGCAGTGAATCGGGCAGTAGCACAGATACGCAGTATTTT. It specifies CASSESGSSTDTQYF. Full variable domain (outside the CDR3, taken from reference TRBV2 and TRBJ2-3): EPEVTQTPSHQVTQMGQEVILRCVPISNHLYFYWYRQILGQKVEFLVSFYNNEISEKSEIFDDQFSVERPDGSNFTLKIRSTKLEDSAMYFCASSESGSSTDTQYFGPGTRLTVL.